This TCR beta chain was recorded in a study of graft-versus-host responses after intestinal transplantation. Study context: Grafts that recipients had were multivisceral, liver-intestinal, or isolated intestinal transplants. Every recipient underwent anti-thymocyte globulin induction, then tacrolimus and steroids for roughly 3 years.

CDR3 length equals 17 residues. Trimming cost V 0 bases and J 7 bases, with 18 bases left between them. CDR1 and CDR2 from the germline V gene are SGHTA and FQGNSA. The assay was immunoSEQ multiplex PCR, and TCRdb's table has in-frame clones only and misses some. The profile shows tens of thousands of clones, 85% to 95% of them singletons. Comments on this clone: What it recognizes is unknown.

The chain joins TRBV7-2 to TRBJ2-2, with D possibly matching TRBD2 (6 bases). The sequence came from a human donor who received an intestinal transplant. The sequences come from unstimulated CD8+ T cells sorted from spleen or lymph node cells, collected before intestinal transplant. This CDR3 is CASSLAAGLFLVGELFF. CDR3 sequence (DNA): TGTGCCAGCAGCTTAGCTGCGGGACTTTTCCTTGTCGGGGAGCTGTTTTTT.